The 21 T cell receptor beta chains given below trace back to one sample, sequenced in a study of T cell responses to AZD1222 COVID-19 vaccine. Libraries were prepared by immunoSEQ multiplex PCR; TCRdb keeps only in-frame clonotypes and omits some of them. The table lists some 110,000 clones, roughly 90% of them singletons. Source: peripheral blood, taken on day 0 of AZD1222 vaccination. The receptors originated from an adult in good health.

The chain joins TRBV3-1 (or the pseudogene TRBV3-2) to TRBJ1-2; the D gene is possibly TRBD1 (5 bases). CDR1 is LGHDT and CDR2 is YNNKEL in the germline V gene (reference sequence). V lost 1 base to trimming and J lost 3 bases, with 9 bases between them. There are 14 residues in the CDR3. CDR3 bases: TGTGCCAGCAGCCAAGCAGGGATAGACTATGGCTACACCTTC. This gives the protein CASSQAGIDYGYTF.

The chain links TRBV5-1 to TRBJ1-1, with D tentatively TRBD1 (5 bases). The CDR3 has 14 residues. With 2 bases removed from V and 4 bases from J, the gap between germline ends came to 12 bases. Germline V lookup: CDR1 SGHRS, CDR2 YFSETQ. The chain's CDR3 is CASSLAGAGTEAFF. DNA for the CDR3: TGCGCCAGCAGCTTAGCCGGGGCTGGCACTGAAGCTTTCTTT.

The gene calls are TRBV5-6 and TRBJ1-2; D ambiguous. Germline V gives CDR1 SGHDT, CDR2 YYEEEE. The V gene lost 3 bases and the J gene lost 4 bases, with 7 bases spanning the gap. CDR3 length equals 12 residues. CDR3 protein: CASSSAGYGYTF. In nucleotides, the CDR3 is TGTGCCAGCAGCTCCGCGGGCTATGGCTACACCTTC.

This clone was detected once. The genes are TRBV20-1 and TRBJ2-7; possibly TRBD2 for D (6 bases). Looked up from germline, CDR1 is DFQATT and CDR2 is SNEGSKA (reference sequence). The CDR3 has 13 amino acids. Between the trimmed V and J ends, which lost 3 bases and 0 bases, there was a span of 9 bases. This CDR3 is CSASGTDSYEQYF. CDR3 DNA sequence: TGCAGTGCTAGTGGGACTGACTCCTACGAGCAGTACTTC.

In this sample, this clone turned up a few times. The J gene is TRBJ2-3, the V gene TRBV4-3, with D possibly called TRBD1 or TRBD2 (5 bases each). Germline V lookup: CDR1 LGHNA, CDR2 YSLEER. The CDR3 loop spans 14 amino acids. V was clipped by 2 bases and J by 6 bases, with 12 bases between them. The chain's CDR3 is CASSQREGLDTQYF. CDR3 sequence (DNA): TGCGCCAGCAGCCAACGTGAGGGGTTGGATACGCAGTATTTT.

The chain recombines TRBV11-2 with TRBJ2-1; no clear D. Germline V CDR1 and CDR2: SGHAT, FQNNGV. The CDR3 length is 14 residues. Trimming left V 5 bases short and J 5 bases short, with 13 bases between. The CDR3 DNA is TGTGCCAGCAGCCCAGGACGGCAACACAATGAGCAGTTCTTC. This encodes CASSPGRQHNEQFF.

This sequence joins TRBV10-2 and TRBJ1-6, with 7 bases aligning to TRBD1. The V gene's germline CDR1 is WSHSY and CDR2 SAAADI. This CDR3 is 14 amino acids long. The J segment lost 13 bases and the V segment lost 5 bases, leaving 11 bases of the junction unmatched. CDR3 bases: TGCGCCAGCAGTCTTTGGACAGGAGAATCGCCCCTCCACTTT. This translates into CASSLWTGESPLHF.

J is TRBJ1-1 and V is TRBV6-5; 10 nucleotides line up with TRBD1. The CDR3 is made up of 14 amino acids. V lost 5 bases, J lost 5 bases, and 5 bases stayed unmatched. Per germline, CDR1 MNHEY and CDR2 SVGAGI. The CDR3 DNA is TGTGCCAGCAGTAAGACAGGGGGCGCGACTGAAGCTTTCTTT. The encoded protein is CASSKTGGATEAFF.

This clone was seen a single time. Written as DNA, the CDR3 is TGTGCCAGCAGCTTAGGGGGTGGTAGTGGTGGGGTAACAGATACGCAGTATTTT. Translating gives CASSLGGGSGGVTDTQYF. The V gene is TRBV7-8, the J gene TRBJ2-3, with no clear D. V lost 1 base and J 3 bases, leaving 20 bases between the germline ends. The germline gives CDR1 SGHVS, CDR2 FQNEAQ. The CDR3 has 18 residues.

The chain employs TRBV6-5 and TRBJ1-5; 9 bases are shared with TRBD1. The CDR3 is 13 residues long. Germline CDR1 MNHEY, CDR2 SVGAGI. Trimming at V came to 6 bases and at J to 7 bases, leaving 4 bases not matched to a gene. The CDR3 sequence: CASRQGTGQPQHF. As DNA, the CDR3 is TGTGCCAGCAGACAGGGGACAGGGCAGCCCCAGCATTTT.

The chain is built from TRBV7-9 and TRBJ2-7; 9 bases agree with TRBD1. The germline gives CDR1 SEHNR, CDR2 FQNEAQ (reference sequence). The V segment lost 4 bases and the J segment 5 bases; nucleotides outside the gene matches: 6. This CDR3 region has 14 residues. The CDR3 loop is CASSSGTGLHEQYF. CDR3 DNA sequence: TGTGCCAGCAGCTCCGGGACAGGGCTTCACGAGCAGTACTTC.

J is TRBJ2-3 and V is TRBV27; 13 nucleotides line up with TRBD2. CDR1 and CDR2 from the germline V gene are MNHEY and SMNVEV (reference sequence). J was trimmed by 4 bases and V by 8 bases; bases with no gene match: 6. This CDR3 has 15 residues. The CDR3 is CASGLAGEFADTQYF. CDR3 nucleotides: TGTGCCAGCGGACTAGCGGGAGAATTCGCAGATACGCAGTATTTT.

The gene calls are TRBV7-2 and TRBJ2-3; tentative D call: TRBD2 (5 bases). V shed 5 bases and J shed 0 bases, with 24 bases lying between them. CDR1 is SGHTA, CDR2 FQGNSA, per germline. This CDR3 has 19 residues. The CDR3 sequence is CASSQLGETGRLSTDTQYF. The CDR3 DNA reads as TGTGCCAGCAGCCAACTAGGAGAAACCGGACGTCTTAGCACAGATACGCAGTATTTT. Full variable domain (rest looked up from reference TRBV7-2 and TRBJ2-3): GAGVSQSPSNKVTEKGKDVELRCDPISGHTALYWYRQSLGQGLEFLIYFQGNSAPDKSGLPSDRFSAERTGGSVSTLTIQRTQQEDSAVYLCASSQLGETGRLSTDTQYFGPGTRLTVL.

The chain links TRBV4-2 to TRBJ2-7; 8 nucleotides align to TRBD1. The CDR3 is made up of 15 amino acids. Germline V gene sequence: CDR1 LGHNA, CDR2 YNFKEQ. V was clipped by 4 bases and J by 0 bases; unmatched bases: 5. CDR3 region: CASSLAGTGSYEQYF. CDR3 sequence (DNA): TGTGCCAGCAGCCTGGCTGGGACAGGCTCCTACGAGCAGTACTTC.

The rearrangement joins TRBV13 to TRBJ2-7, with a possible D match to TRBD1 (6 bases). The V gene's germline CDR1 is PRHDT and CDR2 FYEKMQ (reference sequence). The V end lost 6 bases, the J end lost 1 base, and 13 bases lay between the germline ends. The CDR3 has 14 amino acids. CDR3 bases: TGTGCCAGCAGTCCAACCACAGGGTCCTACGAGCAGTACTTC. This sequence encodes CASSPTTGSYEQYF.

The gene calls are TRBV6-5 and TRBJ1-2, with a possible D match to TRBD1 (5 bases). The V gene's germline CDR1 is MNHEY and CDR2 SVGAGI. V lost 4 bases, J lost 5 bases, and 14 bases lay in between. This CDR3 comprises 14 residues. This CDR3 reads CASSSAQTVYGYTF. The CDR3 bases are TGTGCCAGCAGTTCGGCACAGACAGTTTATGGCTACACCTTC.

The J gene is TRBJ2-2, the V gene TRBV28, with 10 bases identical to TRBD2. The V gene end was trimmed by 5 bases and the J gene end by 4 bases; junction bases not matched to a gene: 7. CDR3 length: 16 amino acids. Germline CDR1 reads MDHEN; CDR2 reads SYDVKM. The CDR3 region is CASSRAGGRSTGELFF. Written as DNA, the CDR3 is TGTGCCAGCAGTAGAGCGGGAGGGCGTAGCACCGGGGAGCTGTTTTTT.

The chain has TRBV12-3 or TRBV12-4 and TRBJ1-5; weak D call: TRBD1 (5 bases). Deletions cut 9 bases from V and 3 bases from J, with 9 bases between. The CDR3 is 12 amino acids. The CDR3 DNA follows: TGTGCCAGTACAGGTTCCAATCAGCCCCAGCATTTT. The encoded protein is CASTGSNQPQHF.

The chain couples TRBV4-3 to TRBJ2-1; D gene ambiguous. The CDR3 consists of 15 residues. CDR1 and CDR2 from the germline V gene are LGHNA and YSLEER. Between the trimmed V and J ends, which lost 4 bases and 0 bases, there was a span of 10 bases. Written as DNA, the CDR3 is TGCGCCAGCAGCCGAGAAGTAGCCTCCTACAATGAGCAGTTCTTC. This gives the protein CASSREVASYNEQFF.

The chain has TRBV24-1 and TRBJ2-6; TRBD1 might be the D (6 bases). This CDR3 spans 17 amino acids. V lost 6 bases, J lost 3 bases, and 17 bases lay in between. The V gene's germline CDR1 is KGHDR and CDR2 SFDVKD. The CDR3 here is CATSPGTLVSGANVLTF. The CDR3 nucleotides read TGTGCCACCAGTCCTGGGACACTTGTCAGTGGGGCCAACGTCCTGACTTTC.

The rearrangement uses TRBV29-1 and TRBJ2-7, with D tentatively TRBD1 (6 bases). This CDR3 has 13 amino acids. Germline CDR1 SQVTM, CDR2 ANQGSEA. V was clipped by 6 bases and J by 2 bases, with 14 bases between them. The CDR3 DNA reads as TGCAGCGTCGGTTTTGGGGGCCCCTACGAGCAGTACTTC. This sequence encodes CSVGFGGPYEQYF.